The entry that follows covers one TCR beta chain sequence. Its cognate antigen is unknown. This CDR3 region has 14 residues. V was pared by 5 bases and J by 6 bases, with 17 bases between. Germline V gene sequence: CDR1 SGHVS, CDR2 FNYEAQ. This specimen comes from a study of shared clonotypes between healthy human individuals. The wider study: The study enrolled two women and three men aged 18 to 49.

The DNA input per sorted-subset replicate PCR was approximately 210 ng, corresponding to some 30,000 T cell genomes. Sequencing used immunoSEQ multiplex PCR; TCRdb keeps in-frame clones, though not all of them. This table holds some 1.4 million clones, around 97% found once. Study observations and caveats: Rarefaction demonstrated incomplete sorted-subset sequencing despite large depth.

The TCR comes from a man aged 30 to 39 in good health. The chain couples TRBV7-6 to TRBJ2-7, with D uncertain. Sequenced material: naive CD4+ T cells sorted from blood. As for subset: CD45RA+ positively selected. The CDR3 DNA reads TGTGCCAGCAGCGCCGCCGGATTCGCCATCGAGCAGTACTTC. Amino acid sequence: CASSAAGFAIEQYF.